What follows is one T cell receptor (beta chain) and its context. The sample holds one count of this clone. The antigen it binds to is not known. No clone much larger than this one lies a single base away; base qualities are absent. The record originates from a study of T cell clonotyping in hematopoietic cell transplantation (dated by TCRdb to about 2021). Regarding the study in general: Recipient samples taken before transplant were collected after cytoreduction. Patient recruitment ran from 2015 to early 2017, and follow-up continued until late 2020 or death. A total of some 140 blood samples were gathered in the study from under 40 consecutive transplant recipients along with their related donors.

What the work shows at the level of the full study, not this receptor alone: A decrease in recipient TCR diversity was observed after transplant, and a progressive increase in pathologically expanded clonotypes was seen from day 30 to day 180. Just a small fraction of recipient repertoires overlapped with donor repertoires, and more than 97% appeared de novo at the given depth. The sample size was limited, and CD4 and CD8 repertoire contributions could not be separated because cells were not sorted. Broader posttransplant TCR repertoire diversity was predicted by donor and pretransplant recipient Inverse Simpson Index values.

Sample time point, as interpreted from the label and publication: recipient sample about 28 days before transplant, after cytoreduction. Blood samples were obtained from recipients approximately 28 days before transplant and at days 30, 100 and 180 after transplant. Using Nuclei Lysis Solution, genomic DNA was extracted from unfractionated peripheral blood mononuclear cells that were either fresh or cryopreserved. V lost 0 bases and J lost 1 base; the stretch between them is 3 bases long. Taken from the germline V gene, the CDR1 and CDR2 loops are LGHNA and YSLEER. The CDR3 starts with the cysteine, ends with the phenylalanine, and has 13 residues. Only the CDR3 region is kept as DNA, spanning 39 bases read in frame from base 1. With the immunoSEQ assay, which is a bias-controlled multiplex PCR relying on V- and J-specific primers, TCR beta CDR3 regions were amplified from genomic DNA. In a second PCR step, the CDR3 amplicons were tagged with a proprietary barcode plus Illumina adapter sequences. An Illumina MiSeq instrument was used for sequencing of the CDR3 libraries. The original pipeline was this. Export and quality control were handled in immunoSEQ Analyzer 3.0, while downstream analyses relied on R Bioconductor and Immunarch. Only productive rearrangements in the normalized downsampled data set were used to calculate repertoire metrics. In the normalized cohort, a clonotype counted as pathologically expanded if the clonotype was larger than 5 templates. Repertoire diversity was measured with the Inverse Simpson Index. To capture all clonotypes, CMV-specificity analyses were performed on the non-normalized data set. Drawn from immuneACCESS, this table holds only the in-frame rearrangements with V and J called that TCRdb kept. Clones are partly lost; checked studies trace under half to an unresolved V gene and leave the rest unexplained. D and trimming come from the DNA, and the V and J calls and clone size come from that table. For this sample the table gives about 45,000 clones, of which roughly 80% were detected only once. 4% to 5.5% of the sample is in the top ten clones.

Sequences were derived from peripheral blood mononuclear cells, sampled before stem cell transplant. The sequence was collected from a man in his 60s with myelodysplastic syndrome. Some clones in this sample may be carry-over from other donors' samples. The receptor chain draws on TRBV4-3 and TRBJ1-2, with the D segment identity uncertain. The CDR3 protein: CASSQDFNYGYTF. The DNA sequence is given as TGCGCCAGCAGCCAAGATTTTAACTATGGCTACACCTTC.